This T cell receptor (beta chain) appears in the sequencing data of a study of blood T cells in healthy people across ages. Study-level results: Among long-lived donors, naive CD4+ cells were more numerous and diversity higher than in aged donors. CMV status of donors was unknown, possibly confounding expanded clonotype changes.

Primed by a sample-barcoded 5' primer and a J-beta primer mix, a second PCR proceeded for about 6 to 11 cycles. Unique molecular identifiers of 12 random nucleotides labeled each cDNA. TCRdb passed the 5' RACE reads through MiXCR, listing each CDR3 protein once. The data contain 600,000 or so distinct CDR3 sequences, 25% to 35% of them singletons. This clonotype was seen ten or more times. Its antigen is still unknown. The study drew donors from healthy Caucasian individuals in Russia aged 6 to 90. The CDR3 has 14 amino acids. With 5 bases removed from V and 5 bases from J, the gap between germline ends came to 13 bases. Germline V gives CDR1 MNHEY, CDR2 SVGAGI.

Sequencing was done on a sample of blood. The V call is TRBV6-5, the J call TRBJ1-5; weak D call: TRBD1 (5 bases). The receptor's source is an elderly woman in good health. CDR3 in DNA: TGTGCCAGCAGTCGAGGGACGGTAGATCAGCCCCAGCATTTT. Protein: CASSRGTVDQPQHF.